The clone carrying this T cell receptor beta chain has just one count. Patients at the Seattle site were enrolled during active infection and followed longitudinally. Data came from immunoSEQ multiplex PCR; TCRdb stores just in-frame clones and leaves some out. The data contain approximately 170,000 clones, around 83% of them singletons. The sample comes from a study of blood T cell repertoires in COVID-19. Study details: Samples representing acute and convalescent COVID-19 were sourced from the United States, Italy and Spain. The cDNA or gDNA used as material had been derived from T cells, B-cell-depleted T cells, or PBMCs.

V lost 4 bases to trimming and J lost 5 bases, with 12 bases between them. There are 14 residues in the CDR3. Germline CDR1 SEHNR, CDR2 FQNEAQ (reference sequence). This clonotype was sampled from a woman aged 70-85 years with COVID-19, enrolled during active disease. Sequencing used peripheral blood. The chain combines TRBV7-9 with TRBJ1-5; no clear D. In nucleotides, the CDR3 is TGTGCCAGCAGCTCCCTTGCGGCCCATCAGCCCCAGCATTTT. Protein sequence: CASSSLAAHQPQHF.